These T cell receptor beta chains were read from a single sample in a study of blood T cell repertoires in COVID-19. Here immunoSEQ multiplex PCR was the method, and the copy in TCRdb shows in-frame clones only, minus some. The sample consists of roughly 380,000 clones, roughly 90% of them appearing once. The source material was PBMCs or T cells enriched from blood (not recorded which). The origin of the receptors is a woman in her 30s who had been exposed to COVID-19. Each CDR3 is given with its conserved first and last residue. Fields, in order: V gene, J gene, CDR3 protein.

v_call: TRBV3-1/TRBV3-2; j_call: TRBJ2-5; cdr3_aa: CASSQEAGLRGETQYF
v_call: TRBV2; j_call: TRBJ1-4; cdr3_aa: CASRGRGQANEKLFF
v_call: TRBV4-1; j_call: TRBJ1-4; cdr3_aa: CASTRGTANEKLFF
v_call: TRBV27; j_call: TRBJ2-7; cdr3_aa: CASSRLGTSPYEQYF
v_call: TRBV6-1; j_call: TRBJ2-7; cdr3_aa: CASTEGVQFYEQYF
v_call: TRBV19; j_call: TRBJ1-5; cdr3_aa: CATLGQGNQPQHF
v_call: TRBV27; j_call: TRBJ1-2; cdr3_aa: CASRHRPGTGRENNYGYTF
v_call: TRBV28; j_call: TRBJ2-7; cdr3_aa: CASSPTSGASYEQYF
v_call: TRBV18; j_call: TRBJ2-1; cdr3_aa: CASSPGTGSYNEQFF
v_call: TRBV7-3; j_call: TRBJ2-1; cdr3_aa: CASSLILDRDSYNEQFF
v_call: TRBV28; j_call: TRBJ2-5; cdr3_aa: CASTIGRPGGYETQYF
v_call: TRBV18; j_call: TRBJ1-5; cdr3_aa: CASSAGNNQPQHF
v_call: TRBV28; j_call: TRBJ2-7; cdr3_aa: CASSEWDRSYEQYF
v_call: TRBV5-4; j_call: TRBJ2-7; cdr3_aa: CASSFFPLTRSRPEQYF
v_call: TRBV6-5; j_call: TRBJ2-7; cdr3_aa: CASSLLTSGDTYEQYF
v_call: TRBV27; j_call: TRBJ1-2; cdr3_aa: CASSFLQEGYGYTF
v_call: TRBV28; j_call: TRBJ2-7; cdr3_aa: CASSRGGGQLYEQYF
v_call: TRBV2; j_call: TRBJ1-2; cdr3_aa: CASPGQGGGYTF
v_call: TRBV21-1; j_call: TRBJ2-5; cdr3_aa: CASSKFRSPGTQYF
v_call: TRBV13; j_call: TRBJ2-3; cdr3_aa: CASSQRTSGRTDTQYF
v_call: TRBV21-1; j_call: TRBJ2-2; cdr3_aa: CASRRDNRLSTNTGELFF
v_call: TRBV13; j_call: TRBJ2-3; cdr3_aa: CASRLAGGGDTQYF